The sample holds a few counts of the clone carrying this T cell receptor (beta chain). Its antigen is undetermined. The V end lost 5 bases, the J end lost 6 bases, and 10 bases lay between the germline ends. The CDR3 spans 12 residues. CDR1 and CDR2 (germline): SGHNT, YENEEA. This record belongs to a study of cytomegalovirus exposure and HLA in healthy donors. Study-wide background: A prior analysis found around 110 million unique TCR beta sequences from approximately 190 million T cells. Caucasian-associated ancestry cluster membership applied to about four fifths of nearly 400 genotyped donors.

The PCR made use of 60 Vbeta and 13 Jbeta primers. Using immunoSEQ multiplex PCR, the repertoire was profiled, and TCRdb retains in-frame clones only, with some absent. The table shows under 250,000 clones, with around 80% occurring only once. Study-wide results and caveats: Researchers reported in a later analysis that a missense DCLRE1C variant was tied to TCR beta V- and J-gene trimming. In a later analysis, productive TCRs from donors in an Asian-associated ancestry cluster reportedly carried fewer N-insertions than the cohort mean.

The rearrangement links TRBV11-3 to TRBJ1-1; possibly TRBD1 for D (6 bases). Sequencing was done on a sample of PBMCs. This TCR came from a boy younger than 18 in good health and CMV-seronegative. The CDR3 is CASSDRTAEAFF. As DNA, the CDR3 is TGTGCCAGCAGCGACAGGACAGCTGAAGCTTTCTTT.